A single sample is the source of the 15 T cell receptor beta chains below, sequenced in a study of T cell responses to AZD1222 COVID-19 vaccine. Profiling relied on immunoSEQ multiplex PCR, and the TCRdb table lists in-frame clones only, not all of them. This sample yields about 99,000 clones, of which about 85% are seen a single time; around 2.7% belongs to the top ten. This sample comprised peripheral blood, obtained on day 0 of AZD1222 vaccination. The origin of the receptors is an adult in good health.

On this clone itself: An end of the junction differs from the germline gene, which may be a read error. The J gene is TRBJ1-6, the V gene TRBV5-1; D is perhaps TRBD1 (6 bases). Germline-derived CDR1 and CDR2 are SGHRS and YFSETQ. The CDR3 totals 12 residues. The CDR3 DNA is TGTGCCAGCAGCCAATTAGGGGGGGCCCTCCACTTT. It encodes CASSQLGGALHF.

The chain couples TRBV10-3 to TRBJ1-2; the match to TRBD1 covers 9 bases. This CDR3 spans 14 amino acids. The germline V gene has CDR1 ENHRY and CDR2 SYGVKD. J lost 7 bases, V lost 5 bases, and 8 bases had no gene match. DNA of the CDR3: TGTGCCATCAGTCCCGGGACAGGGTTAGGTGGCTACACCTTC. This sequence encodes CAISPGTGLGGYTF.

This clone was recorded only once. The chain has TRBV5-4 and TRBJ2-5; D ambiguous. The CDR3 loop spans 14 amino acids. Germline assignment: CDR1 SGHNT and CDR2 YYREEE (reference sequence). Trimming pared 4 bases from V and 4 bases from J, leaving 14 bases between. The DNA for the CDR3 is TGTGCCAGCAGCGCCCTGACGGTCGGAGAGACCCAGTACTTC. This gives the protein CASSALTVGETQYF.

This clone was detected once. V usage is TRBV6-2 or TRBV6-3 and J usage is TRBJ2-2, with 10 bases that match TRBD1. CDR3 length equals 15 residues. Germline-derived CDR1 and CDR2 are MNHEY and SVGEGT. V lost 5 bases to trimming and J lost 6 bases; unmatched junction nucleotides: 6. The CDR3 coding sequence is TGTGCCAGCAGTGGGACAGGGGATGGATCCGGGGAGCTGTTTTTT. Protein product: CASSGTGDGSGELFF.

This clone was recorded only once. CDR3 sequence: CASSQVTGGNTEAFF. The CDR3 coding sequence is TGCGCCAGCAGCCAGGTTACAGGGGGCAACACTGAAGCTTTCTTT. The genes are TRBV4-3 and TRBJ1-1; TRBD1 aligns across 9 bases. This CDR3 is built from 15 residues. V shed 3 bases and J 2 bases; nucleotides not matched to a gene: 4. Germline V gene sequence: CDR1 LGHNA, CDR2 YSLEER.

V is TRBV7-8 and J is TRBJ2-7; the match to TRBD2 covers 8 bases. CDR1 and CDR2 from the germline V gene are SGHVS and FQNEAQ. Germline trimming cut 3 bases from V and 6 bases from J; bases unmatched to any gene: 7. This CDR3 contains 14 residues. CDR3 in amino acids: CASSLRLAGGEQYV. CDR3 bases: TGTGCCAGCAGCTTGAGGCTAGCGGGTGGCGAGCAGTACGTC.

V usage is TRBV5-5 and J usage is TRBJ2-2; D not certain. The CDR3 contains 13 residues. V was clipped by 4 bases and J by 0 bases, with 4 bases between them. Looked up from germline, CDR1 is SGHKS and CDR2 is YYEKEE (reference sequence). For the CDR3, the DNA is TGTGCCAGCAGCACCGCGAACACCGGGGAGCTGTTTTTT. Amino acid sequence: CASSTANTGELFF.

This chain joins TRBV5-6 and TRBJ2-7; 13 bases match TRBD2. Unmatched junction bases numbered 4, after V lost 4 bases and J lost 3 bases. CDR1 and CDR2 (germline): SGHDT, YYEEEE. CDR3 length equals 15 residues. CDR3 DNA: TGTGCCAGCAGCGCTGGACTAGCGGGAGACTACGAGCAGTACGTC. It codes for CASSAGLAGDYEQYV.

For the CDR3, the DNA is TGCGCCAGCAGCTCCCAGGGCGGCTTATCTGAAGCTTTCTTT. It translates to CASSSQGGLSEAFF. This chain links TRBV4-1 with TRBJ1-1; D might be TRBD1 (5 bases). CDR3 length: 14 residues. V gave up 5 bases and J gave up 6 bases, with 16 bases separating them. The germline CDR1 and CDR2 sequences are MGHRA and YSYEKL.

V and J are TRBV23-1 and TRBJ2-2, with D perhaps TRBD2 (5 bases). TRBV23-1 is recorded as an ORF, its role being uncertain. The CDR3 covers 16 residues. Trimming pared 2 bases from V and 1 base from J, leaving 11 bases between. The CDR3 loop reads CASSQRGAVNTGELFF. CDR3 DNA: TGCGCCAGCAGTCAACGAGGAGCGGTGAACACCGGGGAGCTGTTTTTT.

This clone was picked up one time. The CDR3 loop reads CASSSREAGEQETQYF. CDR3 nucleotides: TGTGCCAGCAGCTCACGGGAAGCGGGGGAGCAAGAGACCCAGTACTTC. The chain recombines TRBV6-2 or TRBV6-3 with TRBJ2-5; the match to TRBD2 covers 8 bases. After removal of 6 bases from V and 2 bases from J, the junction contained 11 bases not matched to a gene. There are 16 residues in the CDR3. Germline V lookup: CDR1 MNHEY, CDR2 SVGEGT.

This clone appeared a single time. The CDR3 spells CSVVQGEAFF. The CDR3 nucleotides read TGCAGCGTTGTCCAGGGGGAGGCTTTCTTT. The V gene is TRBV29-1, the J gene TRBJ1-1; 7 bases align to TRBD1. Germline CDR1 reads SQVTM; CDR2 reads ANQGSEA. The CDR3 is made up of 10 amino acids. The V segment lost 4 bases and the J segment 11 bases; nucleotides outside the gene matches: 4.

The CDR3 bases are TGTGCCAGCAGCCTTCTAGCGGGGGGGCCCCCAGAGACCCAGTACTTC. It translates to CASSLLAGGPPETQYF. This chain joins TRBV7-2 and TRBJ2-5; 12 nucleotides line up with TRBD2. From germline, CDR1 is SGHTA and CDR2 FQGNSA. This CDR3 has 16 amino acids. Germline trimming cut 5 bases from V and 4 bases from J; bases unmatched to any gene: 8. The full variable domain, rest sourced from reference TRBV7-2 and TRBJ2-5, is GAGVSQSPSNKVTEKGKDVELRCDPISGHTALYWYRQSLGQGLEFLIYFQGNSAPDKSGLPSDRFSAERTGGSVSTLTIQRTQQEDSAVYLCASSLLAGGPPETQYFGPGTRLLVL.

For the CDR3, the DNA is TGTGCCAGCTCAGTACAGGGGTATAATTCACCCCTCCACTTT. It translates to CASSVQGYNSPLHF. The V gene is TRBV18, the J gene TRBJ1-6; the match to TRBD1 covers 7 bases. This CDR3 has 14 amino acids. CDR1 is KGHSH and CDR2 is LQKENI in the germline V gene. J was trimmed by 4 bases and V by 5 bases; bases with no gene match: 2.

This chain connects TRBV5-6 to TRBJ2-5; possibly TRBD2 for D (6 bases). This CDR3 spans 14 amino acids. CDR1 and CDR2 from the germline V gene are SGHDT and YYEEEE. V was clipped by 2 bases and J by 7 bases, with 15 bases between them. The CDR3 loop reads CASSLKGLAGTQYF. The CDR3 DNA is TGTGCCAGCAGCTTAAAGGGACTCGCGGGGACCCAGTACTTC.